A single sample is the source of the 27 T cell receptor beta chains below, sequenced in a study of T cell responses to AZD1222 COVID-19 vaccine (dated by TCRdb to 2020 to 2023). Libraries came from the immunoSEQ multiplex PCR assay. TCRdb limited this immuneACCESS table to in-frame rearrangements with V and J called. A share of clones is missing; checked studies link under half to unresolved V genes, and the rest is unexplained. This sample gives around 64,000 clones in total; about four fifths of them show up just once. The ten largest account for approximately 5.9% of the sample. What this sample's time point label stands for: about 28 days (+/-7) after the second vaccine dose. Sequencing was performed on peripheral blood, taken 28 days after the second AZD1222 dose. All receptors come from an adult who received the AZD1222 COVID-19 vaccine.

The chain is built from TRBV2 and TRBJ2-3; 11 bases fit TRBD1. The CDR3 extends over 15 amino acids. Germline CDR1 reads SNHLY; CDR2 reads FYNNEI. Losses at the gene ends were 7 bases for V and 5 bases for J; bases not matched to a gene: 8. The CDR3 DNA reads TGTGCCAGCATATTTGGACAGGGGGCAGGAGATACGCAGTATTTT. Protein: CASIFGQGAGDTQYF.

A word on this clone: The sample holds other DNA sequences that translate to the same CDR3. This chain uses TRBV10-3 with TRBJ1-2; maybe TRBD1 (5 bases). CDR3 length equals 12 residues. The V gene's germline CDR1 is ENHRY and CDR2 SYGVKD. The V end lost 2 bases, the J end lost 6 bases, and 7 bases lay between the germline ends. The CDR3 DNA sequence: TGTGCCATCAGTGAGGGGGCTGATGGCTACACCTTC. Protein product: CAISEGADGYTF.

The rearrangement uses TRBV15 and TRBJ2-1, with 8 bases aligning to TRBD1. The V gene's germline CDR1 is LNHNV and CDR2 YYDKDF (reference sequence). The length of the CDR3 is 13 residues. Trimming cost V 1 base and J 15 bases; bases outside gene matches: 8. For the CDR3, the DNA is TGTGCCACCAGCAGAGGCCCCCGGACAGGGCTGTTCTTC. As protein: CATSRGPRTGLFF.

V gene TRBV28 combines with J gene TRBJ1-5; no clear D gene. Per the germline V gene, CDR1 is MDHEN and CDR2 is SYDVKM. V was clipped by 5 bases and J by 9 bases, with 11 bases between them. This CDR3 region has 12 residues. CDR3: CASSLPQPPQHF. In nucleotides, the CDR3 is TGTGCCAGCAGTCTACCACAACCGCCCCAGCATTTT. The whole variable domain, remainder taken from reference TRBV28 and TRBJ1-5, is DVKVTQSSRYLVKRTGEKVFLECVQDMDHENMFWYRQDPGLGLRLIYFSYDVKMKEKGDIPEGYSVSREKKERFSLILESASTNQTSMYLCASSLPQPPQHFGDGTRLSIL.

The chain joins TRBV30 to TRBJ1-2; D gene ambiguous. The CDR3 totals 12 residues. Trimming stripped 2 bases from V and 6 bases from J, with 10 bases between. Looked up from germline, CDR1 is GTSNPN and CDR2 is SVGIG (reference sequence). The CDR3 nucleotides are TGTGCCTGGAGTTTCGGGAGAGATGGCTACACCTTC. Translated: CAWSFGRDGYTF.

This chain connects TRBV4-2 to TRBJ1-4; D not resolved. CDR3 length: 13 residues. In germline, CDR1 is LGHNA, CDR2 YNFKEQ. Trimming pared 1 base from V and 7 bases from J, leaving 7 bases between. Here the CDR3 reads CASSQGEFEKLFF. DNA of the CDR3: TGTGCCAGCAGCCAAGGGGAATTTGAAAAACTGTTTTTT.

This chain connects TRBV5-1 to TRBJ1-2; a possible D gene is TRBD1 (5 bases). Germline assignment: CDR1 SGHRS and CDR2 YFSETQ. V lost 0 bases to trimming and J lost 4 bases, with 10 bases between them. The CDR3 runs 14 residues. This chain's CDR3 is CASSLGWDGYGYTF. CDR3 nucleotide sequence: TGCGCCAGCAGCTTGGGATGGGACGGCTATGGCTACACCTTC.

Only a few counts were recorded for this clone. The rearrangement links TRBV3-1 (or the pseudogene TRBV3-2) to TRBJ1-2; D gene uncertain. CDR1 and CDR2 (germline): LGHDT, YNNKEL (reference sequence). The V gene lost 1 base and the J gene lost 5 bases, with 8 bases spanning the gap. This CDR3 is 13 amino acids long. The CDR3 loop is CASSQVWNYGYTF. The CDR3 nucleotides read TGTGCCAGCAGCCAAGTTTGGAATTATGGCTACACCTTC.

V is TRBV12-2 and J is TRBJ2-3. TRBV12-2 has pseudogene status. There are 16 residues in the CDR3. The CDR3 spells CASRLIIQRSTDTQYF. The CDR3 DNA reads as TGTGCAAGTCGCTTAATCATACAGCGTAGCACAGATACGCAGTATTTT.

This rearrangement joins TRBV2 to TRBJ1-6, with D perhaps matching TRBD1 (5 bases). CDR1 is SNHLY and CDR2 is FYNNEI in the germline V gene. The CDR3 contains 14 residues. V lost 4 bases, J lost 6 bases, and 10 bases lay in between. CDR3 nucleotide sequence: TGTGCCAGCAGTGGCCCAGGGATTAATTCACCCCTCCACTTT. It yields the protein CASSGPGINSPLHF.

CDR3 loop: CASSLDWLADYNEQFF. The CDR3 DNA reads as TGTGCCAGCAGCTTAGATTGGCTAGCGGACTACAATGAGCAGTTCTTC. V is TRBV11-2 and J is TRBJ2-1; TRBD2 matches 7 bases. V trimming: 0 bases; J trimming: 3 bases; junction bases outside the gene matches: 5. Germline lookup yields CDR1 SGHAT and CDR2 FQNNGV. The CDR3 runs 16 residues.

The gene calls are TRBV6-5 and TRBJ1-5; D gene unclear. In germline, CDR1 is MNHEY, CDR2 SVGAGI. V lost 4 bases and J 8 bases, leaving 12 bases between the germline ends. There are 13 residues in the CDR3. The chain's CDR3 is CASSFSVGKPQHF. CDR3 nucleotide sequence: TGTGCCAGCAGTTTCTCGGTGGGAAAGCCCCAGCATTTT.

The chain joins TRBV28 to TRBJ1-4; D remains ambiguous. Between the trimmed V and J ends, which lost 0 bases and 4 bases, there was a span of 12 bases. CDR1 is MDHEN, CDR2 SYDVKM, per germline. The CDR3 is 16 residues long. CDR3 bases: TGTGCCAGCAGTTTATGGGGAGGGCAGCTTAATGAAAAACTGTTTTTT. It translates to CASSLWGGQLNEKLFF.

CDR3 in DNA: TGCGCCAGCAGCTTGGGCTTGAACGACTACGAGCAGTACTTC. It translates to CASSLGLNDYEQYF. The V and J genes are TRBV5-1 and TRBJ2-7, with D uncertain. From germline, CDR1 is SGHRS and CDR2 YFSETQ. The V and J ends lost 0 bases and 3 bases respectively, with 10 bases between them. The CDR3 is made up of 14 amino acids.

This sequence joins TRBV5-1 and TRBJ2-7; 10 nucleotides align to TRBD2. Germline CDR1 and CDR2: SGHRS and YFSETQ. This CDR3 region has 18 residues. Germline trimming cut 1 base from V and 0 bases from J; bases unmatched to any gene: 10. CDR3 DNA: TGCGCCAGCAGCTTGCTCACAGCGGGGGGGCTTGCCTCCTACGAGCAGTACTTC. This codes for CASSLLTAGGLASYEQYF.

The chain combines TRBV11-1 with TRBJ1-3; a weak D match, TRBD1 (5 bases). Germline lookup yields CDR1 SGHAT and CDR2 FQDESV (reference sequence). Between the trimmed V and J ends, which lost 5 bases and 7 bases, there was a span of 15 bases. This CDR3 comprises 14 residues. The CDR3 nucleotides are TGTGCCAGCAGCGATACCGCCGGGGGTAACACCATATATTTT. Amino acid sequence: CASSDTAGGNTIYF.

In this sample, this clone turned up a few times. V gene TRBV5-6 combines with J gene TRBJ1-2, with 7 bases identical to TRBD1. V trimming: 5 bases; J trimming: 3 bases; junction bases outside the gene matches: 16. CDR3 length: 17 residues. Germline V gene sequence: CDR1 SGHDT, CDR2 YYEEEE. The CDR3 here is CASSYEEGGIQYYGYTF. CDR3 in DNA: TGTGCCAGCAGTTACGAGGAAGGGGGCATACAGTACTATGGCTACACCTTC.

This clone was counted a few times. J is TRBJ2-1 and V is TRBV5-1; 12 bases map to TRBD1. The V and J ends lost 7 bases and 9 bases, in that order; junction bases with no gene match: 8. CDR1 and CDR2 (germline): SGHRS, YFSETQ. This CDR3 region has 14 residues. The CDR3 spells CASAGTGGLGEQFF. The CDR3 DNA follows: TGCGCCAGCGCCGGGACAGGGGGCCTCGGTGAGCAGTTCTTC.

The chain is built from TRBV30 and TRBJ1-1, with D perhaps matching TRBD1 (5 bases). The V and J ends lost 4 bases and 4 bases respectively, with 19 bases between them. CDR3 size: 15 residues. CDR1 GTSNPN and CDR2 SVGIG come from the germline V gene (reference sequence). The CDR3 protein is CAWTRPGGVVTEAFF. CDR3 sequence (DNA): TGTGCCTGGACCCGGCCGGGAGGGGTTGTCACTGAAGCTTTCTTT.

The rearrangement joins TRBV6-5 to TRBJ2-3; 7 bases agree with TRBD2. CDR1 and CDR2 (germline): MNHEY, SVGAGI. This CDR3 contains 15 residues. Trimming at V came to 7 bases and at J to 1 base, leaving 8 bases not matched to a gene. The CDR3 DNA is TGTGCCAGCACGGAGGGCGCGGGGGGCACAGATACGCAGTATTTT. Its translation is CASTEGAGGTDTQYF.

This chain joins TRBV11-2 and TRBJ2-1; no clear D. V dropped 3 bases and J dropped 8 bases, with 23 bases sitting between them. The CDR3 consists of 17 residues. Germline values: CDR1 SGHAT, CDR2 FQNNGV. For the CDR3, the DNA is TGTGCCAGCAGCTTCCCCTATGCGGCTAGATTCTCCGATGAGCAGTTCTTC. Residues: CASSFPYAARFSDEQFF.

This sequence joins TRBV29-1 and TRBJ1-1; TRBD1 is a possible D gene (6 bases). The CDR3 loop spans 14 amino acids. CDR1 and CDR2 (germline): SQVTM, ANQGSEA. The V end was cut by 6 bases, the J end by 0 bases, with 14 bases between. Here the CDR3 reads CSVGQGHLNTEAFF. CDR3 in DNA: TGCAGCGTCGGGCAGGGACACCTGAACACTGAAGCTTTCTTT.

V gene TRBV9 combines with J gene TRBJ2-1, with 9 positions matching TRBD1. Germline CDR1 and CDR2: SGDLS and YYNGEE. The J segment lost 7 bases and the V segment lost 0 bases, leaving 5 bases of the junction unmatched. CDR3 length equals 15 residues. CDR3 nucleotide sequence: TGTGCCAGCAGCGTAGTTGGACAGGGGACGAATGAGCAGTTCTTC. Translating it yields CASSVVGQGTNEQFF.

V is TRBV5-1 and J is TRBJ2-3, with D perhaps being TRBD1 or TRBD2 (6 bases each). V gave up 5 bases and J gave up 3 bases, with 13 bases separating them. Looked up from germline, CDR1 is SGHRS and CDR2 is YFSETQ. CDR3 length equals 14 residues. CDR3 sequence reads: CASREGGSTDTQYF. The CDR3 nucleotides are TGCGCCAGCAGAGAGGGGGGCAGTACAGATACGCAGTATTTT.

This chain connects TRBV29-1 to TRBJ2-2; D is uncertain. Trimming cost V 3 bases and J 2 bases, with 10 bases left between them. CDR3 length: 14 amino acids. The V gene's germline CDR1 is SQVTM and CDR2 ANQGSEA. The CDR3 reads CSVELTSNTGELFF. The CDR3, as DNA: TGCAGCGTTGAGCTTACTTCCAACACCGGGGAGCTGTTTTTT.

For the CDR3, the DNA is TGTGCCAGCTCAAGTGGTCAGGGGGCCTTTCCCGGGGAGCTGTTTTTT. Protein sequence: CASSSGQGAFPGELFF. The genes are TRBV18 and TRBJ2-2; 8 bases fit TRBD1. CDR3 length: 16 amino acids. The ends lost 5 bases at V and 6 bases at J; junction bases unmatched: 11. Looked up from germline, CDR1 is KGHSH and CDR2 is LQKENI.

This clone was counted a few times. This chain links TRBV5-1 with TRBJ1-1; perhaps TRBD1 as D (5 bases). Germline V gene data show CDR1 as SGHRS and CDR2 as YFSETQ. The CDR3 loop spans 17 amino acids. V was trimmed by 4 bases and J by 5 bases, leaving 24 bases between them. The CDR3 nucleotides read TGCGCCAGCAGCCCGGAGCGTTTGGGGCGCCGGGGGACTGAAGCTTTCTTT. It is translated as CASSPERLGRRGTEAFF.